This section outlines one T cell receptor beta chain sequence together with its context. Its target is not known. Other DNA sequences in the sample encode the same CDR3. Some clones are missing from TCRdb's copy, which holds only in-frame ones; the method was immunoSEQ multiplex PCR. The data show some 95,000 clones, approximately 70% seen once. These data come from a study of shared clonotypes between healthy human individuals. Germline loops: CDR1 SGHNT, CDR2 YYREEE (reference sequence). This CDR3 has 13 amino acids. V trimming: 0 bases; J trimming: 6 bases; junction bases outside the gene matches: 0. The study, taken as a whole, reports: Sampling covered blood only; tissue repertoires likely differ. Clonotype sharing among donors was thought likely to change with sequencing depth.

The sequencing input was memory CD8+ T cells sorted from blood. As for subset: CD45RO+ cells pooled with CCR7-negative TemRA cells. This sequence originates from a man aged 25-40 years in good health. This rearrangement joins TRBV5-4 to TRBJ2-1, with 7 bases lining up with TRBD1. CDR3 sequence reads: CASSLAGGNEQFF. The DNA for the CDR3 is TGTGCCAGCAGCTTGGCAGGGGGCAATGAGCAGTTCTTC.